These T cell receptor beta chains were read from a single sample in a study of Ad26.COV2.S vaccination and SARS-CoV-2 variants. The method was immunoSEQ multiplex PCR; TCRdb's version includes in-frame clones alone and lacks a portion of them. This table holds around 450,000 clones, roughly nine tenths found once. The sequencing here drew on peripheral blood, taken in a trial of Ad26.COV2.S vaccine versus placebo. The receptor set was obtained from a person between 18 and 59 years old who received the Ad26.COV2.S COVID-19 vaccine or a placebo. CDR3s include the opening cysteine and the closing phenylalanine or tryptophan. D genes are given only for firm matches. Clone size, where shown, is once, few, many, or a class for clones that have expanded.

>TRBJ1-5|TRBD1|.|TRBV19
TGTGCCAGTAGTATCACGGGACAGGTCCTCAATCAGCCCCAGCATTTT
CASSITGQVLNQPQHF
>TRBJ1-1|TRBD1|.|TRBV19
TGTGCCAGTACCCAATGGGGACAGGGAAATACTGAAGCTTTCTTT
CASTQWGQGNTEAFF
>TRBJ2-7|TRBD2|.|TRBV28
TGTGCCAGCAGTTTAGGGAGGGAGTACGAGCAGTACTTC
CASSLGREYEQYF
>TRBJ1-3|.|.|TRBV19
TGTGCCAGTAGTACCCTAAGCTACAGCGCGCTCTCTGGAAACACCATATATTTT
CASSTLSYSALSGNTIYF
>TRBJ2-7|.|.|TRBV5-1
TGCGCCAGCAGCTCCCCCACCAGGGGAGACTACGAGCAGTACTTC
CASSSPTRGDYEQYF
>TRBJ2-7|.|.|TRBV27
TGTGCCAGCAGGATCGACGGACAGCACTCCTACGAGCAGTACTTC
CASRIDGQHSYEQYF
>TRBJ1-2|TRBD1|.|TRBV28
TGTGCCAGCAGTTTTACAGGGGCCGCTAACTATGGCTACACCTTC
CASSFTGAANYGYTF
>TRBJ2-4|.|.|TRBV12-3/TRBV12-4
TGTGCCAGCAGAAGAGGGTTATCGAACATTCAGTACTTC
CASRRGLSNIQYF
>TRBJ1-5|TRBD1|.|TRBV27
TGTGCCAGCGGACAGGGGGTGGCTCAGCCCCAGCATTTT
CASGQGVAQPQHF
>TRBJ1-2|.|.|TRBV19
TGTGCCAGTACCTTCACCGGGCCTCGAAACTATGGCTACACCTTC
CASTFTGPRNYGYTF
>TRBJ1-4|.|.|TRBV19
TGTGCCAGTAGTCTCACCGGGGGCGACCATGAAAAACTGTTTTTT
CASSLTGGDHEKLFF
>TRBJ2-7|.|.|TRBV5-1
TGCGCCAGCAGCTTGGACAGGGTCTACGAGCAGTACTTC
CASSLDRVYEQYF
>TRBJ1-2|TRBD1|once|TRBV7-9
TGTGCCAGCAGCTCGACAACAGGGGGCAGGGTCTATGGCTACACCTTC
CASSSTTGGRVYGYTF
>TRBJ2-5|.|.|TRBV7-3
TGTGCCAGCAGCTTAACGTCGGCGAGACAAGAGACCCAGTACTTC
CASSLTSARQETQYF
>TRBJ1-6|.|.|TRBV13
TGTGCCAGCAGCTTGAACAGCGATAATTCACCCCTCCACTTT
CASSLNSDNSPLHF
>TRBJ1-1|.|.|TRBV2
TGTGCCAGCAGTGAAGCGCTTCGGGAAGGGGCGACTGAAGCTTTCTTT
CASSEALREGATEAFF
>TRBJ1-4|.|.|TRBV18
TGTGCCAGCTCACCAGCGATTGATGAAAAACTGTTTTTT
CASSPAIDEKLFF
>TRBJ2-1|TRBD2|.|TRBV6-5
TGTGCCAGCAGTAAACCTAGCGGGGCCTACAATGAGCAGTTCTTC
CASSKPSGAYNEQFF
>TRBJ2-7|TRBD2|.|TRBV3-1/TRBV3-2
TGTGCCAGCAGCCTTGGACTAGCGATATCCTACGAGCAGTACTTC
CASSLGLAISYEQYF
>TRBJ1-5|.|.|TRBV21-1
TGTGCCAGCAGCAAAGAGTTCAGGGGGCGTAAACAGCCCCAGCATTTT
CASSKEFRGRKQPQHF
>TRBJ1-1|.|.|TRBV9
TGTGCCAGCAGCGTATATGGGAACACTGAAGCTTTCTTT
CASSVYGNTEAFF
>TRBJ2-1|TRBD1|.|TRBV29-1
TGCAGCGTTGAGGAACAGGGGTTTTGGCAGTTCTTC
CSVEEQGFWQFF
>TRBJ1-3|TRBD1|.|TRBV2
TGTGCCAGTGGACAGGGCCACTCTGGAAACACCATATATTTT
CASGQGHSGNTIYF
>TRBJ2-7|.|.|TRBV11-3
TGTGCCAGCAGCTTAGGGACTGGCTACGAGCAGTACTTC
CASSLGTGYEQYF
>TRBJ1-3|.|.|TRBV2
TGTGCCAGCACAGGGACCTCTGGAAACACCATATATTTT
CASTGTSGNTIYF
>TRBJ2-2|.|once|TRBV29-1
TGCAGCGTTGAGGAGTGGAGGAACGGGGAGCTGTTTTTT
CSVEEWRNGELFF
>TRBJ2-7|TRBD1|.|TRBV6-5
TGTGCCAGCATACCGGGACAGGGGCTTTACAACGAGCAGTACTTC
CASIPGQGLYNEQYF